The rows below give T cell receptor beta chains drawn from one sample of a study of response to subunit inactivated influenza vaccine. A single record per CDR3 protein comes from TCRdb applying MiXCR to the RT-PCR reads. The sample consists of about 780,000 distinct CDR3 sequences, approximately 18% of them appearing once. The sequences come from PBMCs from blood, collected 4 to 6 days after vaccination. These receptors all stem from a man aged 50-60 years who received an inactivated influenza vaccine. CDR3s include the opening cysteine and the closing phenylalanine or tryptophan.

J,V,CDR3
TRBJ2-7,TRBV6-2/TRBV6-3,CASSQWTGTYEQYF
TRBJ2-3,TRBV29-1,CSVDGTSGRTDTQYF
TRBJ1-1,TRBV4-2,CASSQYQGADTEAFF
TRBJ2-7,TRBV15,CATSSRTGGLYEQYF
TRBJ2-3,TRBV7-8,CASSLGTGRDTQYF
TRBJ2-1,TRBV10-3,CAIRGDRGSYNEQFF
TRBJ2-7,TRBV10-3,CAISRGTDYEQYF
TRBJ2-7,TRBV20-1,CSATPGLAGGLVYEQYF
TRBJ2-2,TRBV7-2,CASSFRDRRTGELFF
TRBJ2-7,TRBV7-8,CASSLAGLADPYEQYF
TRBJ1-5,TRBV4-2,CASSHDRGSNQPQHF
TRBJ1-5,TRBV10-3,CAISGTGNQPQHF
TRBJ2-7,TRBV6-5,CASSFPGTGLNEQYF
TRBJ1-6,TRBV12-3/TRBV12-4,CASSLGGLAPLHF
TRBJ2-2,TRBV11-2,CASSSNNRVSVGTGELFF
TRBJ1-4,TRBV6-1,CASSPGTGTEKLFF
TRBJ2-3,TRBV15,CATSRALAGSTDTQYF
TRBJ2-3,TRBV9,CASSLSSGRGTDTQYF
TRBJ2-5,TRBV7-8,CASSLEFIRLVDETQYF
TRBJ2-3,TRBV2,CASSKDRDLTDTQYF
TRBJ1-1,TRBV6-1,CASSPPGRPEAFF
TRBJ1-2,TRBV12-3/TRBV12-4,CASRYGIGQLDYGYTF
TRBJ1-2,TRBV7-2,CASSPQKNYGYTF
TRBJ2-1,TRBV27,CATSRDRIYNEQFF
TRBJ2-2,TRBV7-2,CASSPRGWNGELFF
TRBJ2-7,TRBV25-1,CASSVLYEQYF
TRBJ2-5,TRBV29-1,CSAGTGALQETQYF
TRBJ2-7,TRBV27,CASSSGTEPSEQYF